This T cell receptor beta chain stems from a study of prognosis after radiotherapy for stage I lung cancer (dated by TCRdb to the early 2020s). General notes on the study: Between April 2018 and 2019, some 18 stage I NSCLC patients were enrolled in Nanjing, China. About 15 of the patients presented with newly diagnosed primary stage I lung tumors; five or six had oligometastatic NSCLC following surgical resection of the primary tumor. Every patient was regarded as medically inoperable, because of comorbidities in 11 to 13 cases and refusal of surgery in over five cases. The cohort included about a dozen men and about six women, with a median age of approximately 73 years and a range of about 50 to 84 years. Eleven to twelve patients had adenocarcinoma and several had squamous cell carcinoma as the tumor histology. SBRT was delivered in 3 to 5 fractions with a biologically effective dose of at least 100 Gy, and image-guided IMRT or VMAT was used for delivery. In every patient, SBRT was given without any concurrent therapy. Distant metastases were developed by four of the 19 patients after SBRT, at a median of roughly 7 months, whereas no significant progression was observed in the other 15 patients. The study profiled peripheral blood TCR beta repertoires from stage I NSCLC patients before and after stereotactic body radiotherapy and related them to distant failure. A total of roughly 38 blood samples from approximately 19 patients were sequenced, with one sample obtained before and one obtained after SBRT for each patient. Overall study results and their limits: A decrease in unique TCR clone counts was observed after SBRT (median roughly 10,000 before versus around 6,900 after; Wilcoxon paired P=0.011). Post-SBRT Shannon entropy and its change from baseline were lower in patients who developed distant metastases; baseline Shannon entropy was not associated with metastases. No determination of tumor specificity was made for expanded TCR clones. The study was limited by its small cohort and short follow-up, and the findings require independent validation. No adjustment for multiple comparisons was applied to any of the reported P values. TRBV and TRBJ usage frequencies reportedly differed by metastasis status, in two V genes at baseline and in roughly nine V and two J genes after SBRT.

For this clonotype: There is no known antigen for this receptor. Nothing much larger sits one base from this clone, and base qualities are not available.

The V end loses 0 bases and the J end loses 8 bases, and a stretch of 8 bases separates them. From a lookup of the germline V gene, CDR1 and CDR2 are MNHEY and SVGAGI. Inclusive of the bounding cysteine and phenylalanine, the CDR3 is 12 residues long. Only the CDR3 DNA is retained, 36 bases long and in frame from the first base. All patients had node-negative disease on CT and PET/CT, and none had a history of other malignancies or had previously received chemotherapy or radiotherapy. At each of two time points, around 6 milliliters of peripheral venous blood were collected into EDTA tubes. Ficoll-Paque Plus density-gradient centrifugation was used to isolate PBMCs. Right after collection, samples were kept at -80 degrees C until analysis. The TCR beta CDR3 region was amplified from genomic DNA by two rounds of multiplex PCR. In the first PCR round, primers specific to each TRBV and TRBJ gene were used, and the primer sequences were filed in Chinese patent CN105087789A. Universal primers were used in the second round of PCR. The Roche High Pure PCR Template Preparation Kit was used to extract genomic DNA from frozen PBMCs. Libraries were sequenced paired-end with 151 bp reads on an Illumina HiSeq 3000. The authors' analysis ran thus. CutAdapt was used to discard raw reads that did not contain the multiplex PCR primer sequences. Using PEAR, the high-quality paired reads were merged into contigs. MiXCR assigned TRB V, D and J gene segments to each contig by aligning to reference sequences. To remove sequencing errors, CDR3 sequences were clustered according to base quality and sequence similarity. Shannon entropy normalized by the natural log of productive TCR sequence number was used as the measure of diversity. One minus Shannon entropy divided by the natural log of the number of unique clonotypes was used as the definition of clonality. Progression-free survival cut-offs for repertoire metrics were chosen using the Youden index of ROC curves, with analyses run in R 3.5.3. Through fastp at Q25 and MiXCR, TCRdb rebuilt clones from the public reads, retaining in-frame beta chains. Duplicate CDR3 protein sequences are folded into a single record with the most common DNA and genes. In this record, the V and J calls reflect TCRdb's handling and not the investigators' own analysis. The sample profile shows approximately 17,000 distinct CDR3 sequences; more than 35% of them were found once. The biggest ten clones account for 40% of the sample.

Sequenced material: PBMCs, taken before or after stereotactic body radiation therapy (not recorded which). This chain is built from TRBV6-5 and TRBJ2-7; no D gene call is confident. This TCR was sampled from a donor aged 50 or older with non-small cell lung cancer. This receptor has the CDR3 CASSYSTVKQYF. The bases are TGTGCCAGCAGTTACTCGACGGTAAAGCAGTACTTC.